The clone carrying this T cell receptor beta chain was detected many times. As for time point: newly diagnosed GD, antithyroid drugs for less than 3 months. The TCR library was made from RNA extracted from PBMCs. With EDTA tubes as the receptacles, about 8.1 milliliters of peripheral blood were drawn. These data originate in a study of regulatory T cells in long-lasting Graves disease. Overall study: Graves' patients, newly diagnosed, had taken antithyroid drugs under 3 months.

CDR3 regions were amplified by Arm-PCR using iRepertoire HTBI primers to build TCR beta libraries. In the original analysis: Samples jointly harbored 60 to 70 TRBV and about 15 TRBJ segments. TCRdb redid the calling of the multiplex PCR reads with MiXCR, one entry per CDR3 protein. V and J calls and clone size were set by TCRdb, not the authors. Among approximately 540,000 distinct CDR3 sequences, around 12% were seen once, and the ten largest hold 8.9%. This CDR3 contains 18 residues. Germline V lookup: CDR1 MDHEN, CDR2 SYDVKM. The J segment lost 3 bases and the V segment lost 5 bases, leaving 14 bases of the junction unmatched. The data also belong to a second study, concerning T cells in Graves' hyperthyroidism and ophthalmopathy. That source notes: A model using 13 V-J features told ophthalmopathy apart from stable hyperthyroidism.

The rearrangement links TRBV28 to TRBJ2-1; 9 nucleotides agree with TRBD1. The specimen was peripheral blood mononuclear cells (PBMCs), collected at new diagnosis, from a patient treated with antithyroid drugs. The source is a woman in her 30s with Graves disease. The CDR3 DNA reads as TGTGCCAGCAGTCCAGGGGACAGGGCATACCCAGACTACAATGAGCAGTTCTTC. It is translated as CASSPGDRAYPDYNEQFF.